This T cell receptor (beta chain) was identified in a study of blood T cell repertoires in COVID-19. Study-wide context: Collection of acute and convalescent COVID-19 samples took place in the United States, Italy and Spain. T cells, B-cell-depleted T cells, or PBMCs provided the cDNA or gDNA that served as material.

In the original analysis: Amplification of reference gene primers provided the estimated nucleated cell counts. Repertoires were generated with immunoSEQ multiplex PCR, while TCRdb's copy carries only in-frame clones and drops some. V, J and clone size are those of that table, while D and trimming were read from the DNA. The sample consists of about 40,000 clones, roughly nine tenths of them appearing once. CDR1 SSHAT and CDR2 FNYEAQ come from the germline V gene (reference sequence). The CDR3 runs to 17 residues. Note on this clone: At one end the junction does not follow the germline gene, possibly because of a read error.

The chain links TRBV7-7 to TRBJ2-5, with TRBD2 identical over 8 bases. Material: peripheral blood. The source of this sequence is a man between 65 and 80 years old with active COVID-19. The CDR3 region is CASSRTPGLASQETQYF. The DNA for the CDR3 is TGTGCTAGCAGCCGCACCCCAGGACTAGCCTCACAAGAGACCCAGTACTTC.